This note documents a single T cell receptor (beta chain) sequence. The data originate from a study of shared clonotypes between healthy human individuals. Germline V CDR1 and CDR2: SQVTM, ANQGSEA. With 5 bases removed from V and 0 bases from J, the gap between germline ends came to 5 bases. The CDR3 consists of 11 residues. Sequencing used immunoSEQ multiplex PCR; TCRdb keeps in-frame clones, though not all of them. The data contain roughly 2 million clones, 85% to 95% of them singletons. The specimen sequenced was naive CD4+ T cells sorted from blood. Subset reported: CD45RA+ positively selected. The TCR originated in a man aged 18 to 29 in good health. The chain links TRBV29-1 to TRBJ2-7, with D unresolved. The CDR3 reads CSVMYSYEQYF. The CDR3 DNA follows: TGCAGCGTTATGTACTCCTACGAGCAGTACTTC.